Below are 9 T cell receptor beta chains sequenced from a single sample in a study of T cell responses to AZD1222 COVID-19 vaccine. Some clones are missing from TCRdb's copy, which holds only in-frame ones; the method was immunoSEQ multiplex PCR. This sample has about 130,000 clones, with 80% to 95% found just once. Here the sequenced sample was peripheral blood, taken 28 days after the second AZD1222 dose. The source of these receptors is an adult who received the AZD1222 COVID-19 vaccine.

The genes are TRBV7-2 and TRBJ1-2; 7 nucleotides match TRBD1. The CDR3 has 14 amino acids. V lost 5 bases to trimming and J lost 8 bases; unmatched junction nucleotides: 11. CDR1 is SGHTA and CDR2 is FQGNSA in the germline V gene. CDR3 DNA sequence: TGTGCCAGCAGCCCGGCGAGGGGGCTTGGGGGCTACACCTTC. It translates to CASSPARGLGGYTF. Full variable domain (remainder filled in from reference TRBV7-2 and TRBJ1-2): GAGVSQSPSNKVTEKGKDVELRCDPISGHTALYWYRQSLGQGLEFLIYFQGNSAPDKSGLPSDRFSAERTGGSVSTLTIQRTQQEDSAVYLCASSPARGLGGYTFGSGTRLTVV.

The V gene is TRBV29-1, the J gene TRBJ1-1, with 7 bases matching TRBD1. The V segment lost 6 bases and the J segment 3 bases; nucleotides outside the gene matches: 7. The CDR3 totals 13 residues. Germline CDR1 and CDR2: SQVTM and ANQGSEA. The CDR3 loop reads CSVDQGGYTEAFF. The CDR3, as DNA: TGCAGCGTCGATCAGGGGGGCTACACTGAAGCTTTCTTT.

This sequence joins TRBV27 and TRBJ1-1; D is possibly TRBD1 (6 bases). The germline V and J ends were trimmed by 4 bases and 0 bases, with 9 bases remaining between them. CDR3 length: 14 amino acids. CDR1 and CDR2 (germline): MNHEY, SMNVEV (reference sequence). CDR3 coding DNA: TGTGCCAGCAGTTCCGGACAGATGAACACTGAAGCTTTCTTT. Translation gives CASSSGQMNTEAFF.

Written as DNA, the CDR3 is TGTGCCAGCAGTTTCCCGGACACACCTAACAGGGAGCAGTACTTC. Protein product: CASSFPDTPNREQYF. J is TRBJ2-7 and V is TRBV28; TRBD1 might be the D (5 bases). The germline V gene has CDR1 MDHEN and CDR2 SYDVKM. V lost 3 bases to trimming and J lost 7 bases, with 19 bases between them. This CDR3 contains 15 residues.

This clone was seen more than once but under ten times. The CDR3 protein is CASSKMGQGIQPQHF. The CDR3 DNA is TGTGCCAGCAGCAAGATGGGACAGGGTATCCAGCCCCAGCATTTT. The chain links TRBV5-6 to TRBJ1-5, with TRBD1 identical over 9 bases. Germline CDR1 and CDR2: SGHDT and YYEEEE. This CDR3 region has 15 residues. Trimming at V came to 4 bases and at J to 7 bases, leaving 9 bases not matched to a gene.

This chain connects TRBV21-1 to TRBJ2-7; the table names TRBD1, a call not compared with the DNA. TRBV21-1 is a pseudogene. The CDR3 totals 13 residues. For the CDR3, the DNA is TGTGCCAGCAGCAAGATCAGGGCCTACGAGCAGTACTTC. This sequence encodes CASSKIRAYEQYF.

As concerns this clone: Other DNA variants within this sample encode the same CDR3. The rearrangement joins TRBV9 to TRBJ2-1; D not certain. The CDR3 loop spans 13 amino acids. Per the germline V gene, CDR1 is SGDLS and CDR2 is YYNGEE. The ends were cut back, 2 bases at V and 4 bases at J, with 7 bases in the middle. CDR3 loop: CASSVGSYNEQFF. DNA of the CDR3: TGTGCCAGCAGCGTCGGGTCTTACAATGAGCAGTTCTTC.

V and J are TRBV6-2 or TRBV6-3 and TRBJ2-7; TRBD1 aligns across 9 bases. Germline trimming cut 4 bases from V and 5 bases from J; bases unmatched to any gene: 3. Germline CDR1 reads MNHEY; CDR2 reads SVGEGT. The CDR3 is 13 residues long. The CDR3 spells CASSWGTGHEQYF. Here the CDR3 DNA reads TGTGCCAGCAGTTGGGGGACAGGGCACGAGCAGTACTTC.

V usage is TRBV2 and J usage is TRBJ1-5; D might be TRBD1 (5 bases). CDR1 is SNHLY, CDR2 FYNNEI, per germline. With 6 bases removed from V and 3 bases from J, the gap between germline ends came to 12 bases. The CDR3 loop spans 14 amino acids. The CDR3 DNA follows: TGTGCCAGCAGCCACGCGGGGGACAATCAGCCCCAGCATTTT. Its protein product is CASSHAGDNQPQHF.